The 30 T cell receptor beta chains given below trace back to one sample, sequenced in a study of T cell responses to AZD1222 COVID-19 vaccine. The table came from immunoSEQ multiplex PCR; TCRdb's copy has only in-frame clones and leaves some out. The sample lists approximately 180,000 clones, 80% to 90% seen once, with roughly 8% in the top ten. This sample comprised peripheral blood, obtained on day 0 of AZD1222 vaccination. These receptors were obtained from an adult in good health.

J is TRBJ2-1 and V is TRBV5-6; TRBD2 agrees at 10 bases. The CDR3 length is 16 residues. Germline CDR1 and CDR2: SGHDT and YYEEEE. J was trimmed by 8 bases and V by 1 base; bases with no gene match: 9. This CDR3 is CASSLLTSGIFDEQFF. The CDR3, as DNA: TGTGCCAGCAGCTTGCTTACTAGCGGGATCTTTGATGAGCAGTTCTTC. Combining the CDR3 with reference TRBV5-6 and TRBJ2-1 gives the whole variable domain DAGVTQSPTHLIKTRGQQVTLRCSPKSGHDTVSWYQQALGQGPQFIFQYYEEEERQRGNFPDRFSGHQFPNYSSELNVNALLLGDSALYLCASSLLTSGIFDEQFFGPGTRLTVL.

The chain uses TRBV29-1 and TRBJ2-3; D uncertain. Germline V lookup: CDR1 SQVTM, CDR2 ANQGSEA. V lost 6 bases, J lost 0 bases, and 13 bases lay in between. CDR3 size: 14 residues. CDR3 sequence reads: CSVALTSSTDTQYF. The CDR3 DNA reads TGCAGCGTGGCCCTAACGAGTAGCACAGATACGCAGTATTTT.

The chain carries TRBV7-9 and TRBJ1-1; 10 bases agree with TRBD1. The CDR3 spans 15 residues. V gave up 5 bases and J gave up 4 bases; unmatched junction bases: 7. The germline CDR1 and CDR2 sequences are SEHNR and FQNEAQ (reference sequence). DNA for the CDR3: TGTGCCAGCAGCAGAAGGGGACAGGGGTCCACTGAAGCTTTCTTT. Its translation is CASSRRGQGSTEAFF.

This clone was seen a single time. The J gene is TRBJ1-2, the V gene TRBV12-2. TRBV12-2 is assigned pseudogene status. The CDR3 loop spans 13 amino acids. The chain's CDR3 is CASPKGGCYGYTF. Written as DNA, the CDR3 is TGTGCAAGTCCCAAGGGGGGTTGCTATGGCTACACCTTC.

The chain carries TRBV5-6 and TRBJ2-5; 7 positions agree with TRBD2. The CDR3 totals 16 residues. Germline-derived CDR1 and CDR2 are SGHDT and YYEEEE. Unmatched junction bases numbered 14, after V lost 5 bases and J lost 4 bases. CDR3 loop: CASSGGRGDSLETQYF. The CDR3 region has the DNA TGTGCCAGCAGTGGGGGGAGGGGCGACAGTCTAGAGACCCAGTACTTC.

CDR3 protein: CASSLAGGTGGRGANVLTF. Here the CDR3 DNA reads TGTGCCAGCAGCTTGGCCGGGGGGACAGGGGGTAGAGGGGCCAACGTCCTGACTTTC. The chain is built from TRBV5-6 and TRBJ2-6, with 11 bases matching TRBD1. The CDR3 runs to 19 residues. The germline V gene encodes CDR1 SGHDT and CDR2 YYEEEE. V gave up 0 bases and J gave up 4 bases; unmatched junction bases: 9.

This clone has a single count. The CDR3 sequence: CASSPLAGITNTGELFF. In nucleotides, the CDR3 is TGTGCCAGCTCACCACTAGCGGGGATAACAAACACCGGGGAGCTGTTTTTT. The rearrangement joins TRBV18 to TRBJ2-2, with 8 nucleotides matching TRBD2. From germline, CDR1 is KGHSH and CDR2 LQKENI. The J segment lost 2 bases and the V segment lost 1 base, leaving 6 bases of the junction unmatched. The CDR3 contains 17 residues. The full variable domain, with the rest looked up from reference TRBV18 and TRBJ2-2, is NAGVMQNPRHLVRRRGQEARLRCSPMKGHSHVYWYRQLPEEGLKFMVYLQKENIIDESGMPKERFSAEFPKEGPSILRIQQVVRGDSAAYFCASSPLAGITNTGELFFGEGSRLTVL.

The chain combines TRBV7-2 with TRBJ1-2; 9 bases agree with TRBD1. The V gene end was trimmed by 5 bases and the J gene end by 4 bases; junction bases not matched to a gene: 11. This CDR3 contains 16 residues. Germline CDR1 SGHTA, CDR2 FQGNSA. The CDR3: CASSTEQGALSYGYTF. The DNA for the CDR3 is TGTGCCAGCAGCACCGAACAGGGGGCGCTTAGCTATGGCTACACCTTC.

The chain recombines TRBV15 with TRBJ1-5; D might be TRBD1 (6 bases). The ends were cut back, 5 bases at V and 7 bases at J, with 12 bases in the middle. Per the germline V gene, CDR1 is LNHNV and CDR2 is YYDKDF (reference sequence). This CDR3 has 13 amino acids. CDR3 sequence reads: CATSGSGVQPQHF. The CDR3 DNA is TGTGCCACCAGCGGATCAGGGGTCCAGCCCCAGCATTTT.

This clone has just one count. V and J are TRBV19 and TRBJ1-1; the match to TRBD1 covers 12 bases. V trimming: 4 bases; J trimming: 7 bases; junction bases outside the gene matches: 10. Per germline, CDR1 LNHDA and CDR2 SQIVND (reference sequence). The CDR3 is 16 amino acids. The CDR3 DNA reads TGTGCCAGTAGTAGGATTCCGGGACAGGGGGCGGGTGAAGCTTTCTTT. Its translation: CASSRIPGQGAGEAFF.

J is TRBJ1-2 and V is TRBV7-9; D remains ambiguous. Looked up from germline, CDR1 is SEHNR and CDR2 is FQNEAQ (reference sequence). Between the trimmed V and J ends, which lost 4 bases and 0 bases, there was a span of 12 bases. The CDR3 contains 15 residues. CDR3 residues: CASSSLAEANYGYTF. The DNA of the CDR3 is TGTGCCAGCAGCTCCCTGGCAGAAGCTAACTATGGCTACACCTTC.

This chain links TRBV4-3 with TRBJ2-5; no reliable D call. The germline gives CDR1 LGHNA, CDR2 YSLEER. Deletions cut 0 bases from V and 7 bases from J, with 15 bases between. This CDR3 spans 15 amino acids. CDR3: CASSQDFRPTGTQYF. The CDR3 DNA follows: TGCGCCAGCAGCCAAGATTTTAGACCCACGGGGACCCAGTACTTC.

Only a few counts were recorded for this clone. The chain links TRBV28 to TRBJ1-2; 7 nucleotides match TRBD1. The CDR3 runs 15 residues. Unmatched junction bases numbered 7, after V lost 4 bases and J lost 2 bases. CDR1 MDHEN and CDR2 SYDVKM come from the germline V gene. DNA of the CDR3: TGTGCCAGCAGTTCTTACAGGGGCCCGAACTATGGCTACACCTTC. Residues: CASSSYRGPNYGYTF.

The chain is built from TRBV6-5 and TRBJ1-2; D not certain. The CDR3 is 11 amino acids. CDR1 is MNHEY, CDR2 SVGAGI, per germline. V lost 6 bases and J lost 5, with 7 bases in between. This CDR3 is CASRRAYGYTF. CDR3 coding DNA: TGTGCCAGCAGAAGGGCTTATGGCTACACCTTC.

The J gene is TRBJ1-5, the V gene TRBV18, with 9 positions matching TRBD1. Germline values: CDR1 KGHSH, CDR2 LQKENI. After removal of 2 bases from V and 8 bases from J, the junction contained 10 bases not matched to a gene. The CDR3 covers 16 residues. CDR3 in amino acids: CASSPFSRDREEPQHF. DNA of the CDR3: TGTGCCAGCTCACCATTTAGCCGGGACAGGGAAGAGCCCCAGCATTTT. The whole variable domain, filled in from reference TRBV18 and TRBJ1-5, reads NAGVMQNPRHLVRRRGQEARLRCSPMKGHSHVYWYRQLPEEGLKFMVYLQKENIIDESGMPKERFSAEFPKEGPSILRIQQVVRGDSAAYFCASSPFSRDREEPQHFGDGTRLSIL.

The chain carries TRBV15 and TRBJ1-4, with D uncertain. CDR1 and CDR2 (germline): LNHNV, YYDKDF (reference sequence). The CDR3 runs to 14 residues. V lost 2 bases and J lost 8, with 12 bases in between. The CDR3 sequence is CATSRLRLGEKLFF. CDR3 DNA: TGTGCCACCAGCAGACTGAGACTCGGGGAAAAACTGTTTTTT. Full variable domain (rest looked up from reference TRBV15 and TRBJ1-4): DAMVIQNPRYQVTQFGKPVTLSCSQTLNHNVMYWYQQKSSQAPKLLFHYYDKDFNNEADTPDNFQSRRPNTSFCFLDIRSPGLGDTAMYLCATSRLRLGEKLFFGSGTQLSVL.

The V gene is TRBV19, the J gene TRBJ1-5; D gene unclear. Germline V lookup: CDR1 LNHDA, CDR2 SQIVND (reference sequence). V was cut by 4 bases and J by 7 bases, with 14 bases left in between. This CDR3 has 14 amino acids. The CDR3 here is CASSRRPGGQPQHF. CDR3 coding DNA: TGTGCCAGTAGTAGGAGGCCGGGAGGCCAGCCCCAGCATTTT.

In its sample, this clone is medium-sized (0.01 to 0.1%). The rearrangement joins TRBV5-1 to TRBJ2-3, with a weak D call TRBD2 (7 bases). CDR1 and CDR2 (germline): SGHRS, YFSETQ. V lost 5 bases and J 4 bases, leaving 20 bases between the germline ends. The CDR3 loop spans 16 amino acids. This chain's CDR3 is CASRSFLDGGPDTQYF. CDR3 nucleotide sequence: TGCGCCAGCAGAAGCTTCCTTGACGGGGGGCCAGATACGCAGTATTTT.

The chain combines TRBV6-5 with TRBJ1-2; D is ambiguous. The CDR3 runs to 14 residues. Germline CDR1 and CDR2: MNHEY and SVGAGI. Trimming cost V 3 bases and J 6 bases, with 14 bases left between them. The CDR3 protein is CASSYNAGWNGYTF. CDR3 bases: TGTGCCAGCAGTTATAATGCGGGGTGGAATGGCTACACCTTC.

The CDR3 here is CASSYGGPTDNEKLFF. In DNA, the CDR3 is TGTGCCAGCAGCTATGGGGGGCCCACCGACAATGAAAAACTGTTTTTT. This chain connects TRBV28 to TRBJ1-4; D perhaps matches TRBD1 (6 bases). The CDR3 totals 16 residues. Germline V gene sequence: CDR1 MDHEN, CDR2 SYDVKM. The V gene lost 6 bases and the J gene lost 5 bases, with 19 bases spanning the gap.

The CDR3 DNA reads TGTGCCAGCAGCTTACAAGCCAGGAGGGCCAATGAGCAGTTCTTC. It encodes CASSLQARRANEQFF. The rearrangement joins TRBV7-3 to TRBJ2-1; perhaps TRBD2 as D (6 bases). V was trimmed by 2 bases and J by 6 bases, leaving 14 bases between them. CDR3 length: 15 amino acids. Looked up from germline, CDR1 is SGHTA and CDR2 is FQGTGA.

The chain joins TRBV4-3 to TRBJ2-1; D not certain. Germline assignment: CDR1 LGHNA and CDR2 YSLEER. V was cut by 0 bases and J by 7 bases, with 10 bases left in between. The CDR3 runs 14 residues. The CDR3 DNA follows: TGCGCCAGCAGCCAAGATACACCAAGGAATGAGCAGTTCTTC. Its protein product is CASSQDTPRNEQFF.

This chain joins TRBV28 and TRBJ1-6; no firm D call. Germline V gene sequence: CDR1 MDHEN, CDR2 SYDVKM. The length of the CDR3 is 12 residues. V lost 6 bases and J lost 7, with 7 bases in between. The CDR3 bases are TGTGCCAGCAGGGTAGGCAATTCACCCCTCCACTTT. It encodes CASRVGNSPLHF.

The chain employs TRBV7-8 and TRBJ2-7; a possible D gene is TRBD2 (5 bases). Trimming pared 4 bases from V and 1 base from J, leaving 14 bases between. The CDR3 covers 15 residues. Germline V lookup: CDR1 SGHVS, CDR2 FQNEAQ. The CDR3 DNA follows: TGTGCCAGCAGCTCTAGGGAGTGGGGATCCTACGAGCAGTACTTC. It translates to CASSSREWGSYEQYF.

In its sample, this clone was seen a few times. This chain joins TRBV3-1 (or the pseudogene TRBV3-2) and TRBJ2-1, with D perhaps matching TRBD2 (5 bases). Looked up from germline, CDR1 is LGHDT and CDR2 is YNNKEL (reference sequence). The V end lost 4 bases, the J end lost 0 bases, and 10 bases lay between the germline ends. The CDR3 spans 15 residues. CDR3 in amino acids: CASSPDYGSYNEQFF. The CDR3 region has the DNA TGTGCCAGCAGCCCAGACTACGGCTCCTACAATGAGCAGTTCTTC.

This chain uses TRBV5-4 with TRBJ2-2; perhaps TRBD1 as D (5 bases). Trimming left V 2 bases short and J 5 bases short, with 13 bases between. In germline, CDR1 is SGHNT, CDR2 YYREEE (reference sequence). The CDR3 is 15 residues long. In nucleotides, the CDR3 is TGTGCCAGCAGCTTTACCCAGGGTAGGACCGGGGAGCTGTTTTTT. Its translation is CASSFTQGRTGELFF.

V is TRBV19 and J is TRBJ2-3; D possibly uses TRBD1 or TRBD2 (5 bases each). V was cut by 10 bases and J by 2 bases, with 13 bases left in between. The germline V gene has CDR1 LNHDA and CDR2 SQIVND (reference sequence). This CDR3 comprises 13 residues. The CDR3 loop is CATAGGTTDTQYF. The CDR3 DNA follows: TGTGCCACGGCTGGGGGAACCACAGATACGCAGTATTTT.

The chain combines TRBV18 with TRBJ1-5; D is ambiguous. CDR1 and CDR2 (germline): KGHSH, LQKENI. This CDR3 contains 15 residues. The V gene lost 2 bases and the J gene lost 3 bases, with 11 bases spanning the gap. In nucleotides, the CDR3 is TGTGCCAGCTCACCAGAACGACACAACAATCAGCCCCAGCATTTT. It yields the protein CASSPERHNNQPQHF.

The chain couples TRBV5-1 to TRBJ2-1; unclear D gene. Trimming shortened V by 4 bases and J by 5 bases, and 10 bases separated the two germline ends. Germline V CDR1 and CDR2: SGHRS, YFSETQ. This CDR3 contains 13 residues. This CDR3 is CASSPAGNNEQFF. In DNA, the CDR3 is TGCGCCAGCAGCCCTGCAGGAAACAATGAGCAGTTCTTC.

This chain joins TRBV4-3 and TRBJ1-1; 8 bases line up with TRBD1. The CDR3 covers 16 residues. J lost 5 bases, V lost 4 bases, and 12 bases had no gene match. CDR1 is LGHNA, CDR2 YSLEER, per germline. CDR3 sequence reads: CASSPGGSGGVTEAFF. The CDR3 DNA reads as TGCGCCAGCAGCCCTGGTGGGTCAGGGGGCGTAACTGAAGCTTTCTTT.